The TCR beta chain under discussion was sequenced for a study of CD8 T cells in Susac syndrome. Study at large: Active disease was present in about 6 of the sequenced Susac syndrome patients, and remission in eight or nine.

CDR3 length: 11 amino acids. Germline values: CDR1 GTSNPN, CDR2 SVGIG (reference sequence). The germline V and J ends were trimmed by 0 bases and 3 bases, with 3 bases remaining between them. The authors carried out high-throughput sequencing of TCR beta. They applied it to CD8+ and CD4+ T cells obtained from blood. RNA in amounts of roughly 0.5 to 1 ug was reverse transcribed with random hexamers. The method of amplification for TCR beta CDR3 was immunoSEQ multiplex PCR, covering 54 Vbeta and 13 Jbeta. MiXCR, run by TCRdb on the immunoSEQ multiplex PCR reads, gives a single entry per CDR3 protein. The table has 150,000 or so distinct CDR3 sequences, roughly 94% seen once.

Sequencing was performed on CD4+ T cells from PBMCs. The gene calls are TRBV30 and TRBJ2-7, with no clear D. The clonotype originates from a human donor with Susac syndrome. The CDR3 DNA sequence: TGTGCCTGGAGTGTCGGCTACGAGCAGTACTTC. It translates to CAWSVGYEQYF.